This T cell receptor (beta chain) was identified in a study of cytomegalovirus exposure and HLA in healthy donors (dated by TCRdb to 2015 to 2018). For context, the study as a whole: According to an earlier analysis of 550 to 750 of the donors, 150 million to 200 million T cells yielded roughly 100 million unique TCR beta sequences and around 280 Gb of sequence data. An early release that covered some 630 HLA-typed donors contained about 300 gigabases of sequencing data and 80 million or so unique TCR sequences. Among the approximately 430 genotyped donors, about 85% belonged to the genetic ancestry cluster associated with self-reported Caucasian donors. The study aimed to test whether signatures of past pathogen exposure could be identified by cataloging public T cell receptors. The study used immunosequencing to profile the T cell repertoires of under 700 subjects and linked those repertoires to cytomegalovirus serostatus. A separate validation cohort of over 95 different subjects was used in addition to the 666-subject first cohort. High-throughput TCR immunosequencing, statistical association of individual TCRs with disease status, and machine learning were combined to predict cytomegalovirus infection status. A later analysis re-examined previously published TCR beta repertoires from about 700 donors and added high-resolution HLA genotyping to investigate patterns of TCR occurrence. Rather than using new phenotypic data, the later analysis identified candidate immune exposures from TCR beta sequences and from how often those sequences occurred across donors. To decide whether each TCR beta V gene segment behaved as functional or pseudogenic, an earlier analysis of 587 of the donors relied on high-throughput TCR beta sequencing. Alongside the repertoire data, information on donor age, sex, ethnicity and CMV serostatus was compiled. A later genetic analysis used genome-wide SNP genotypes for about three fifths of the 666 donors, treating that subset as a discovery cohort. All discovery cohort repertoires had been generated on a single sequencing platform. HLA typing included class I and class II loci at four-digit resolution. Typing coverage differed by locus: A, B, C, DRB1 and DQB1 were typed in roughly 620-630 donors, DQA1 in approximately 520, DPA1 in 600 to 610, and DPB1 in 400 to 490. Because of strong linkage in the cohort, roughly five DR-DQ haplotypes were treated as single units for association and clustering. On average, around 230,000 unique TCR beta nucleotide sequences were sequenced per donor among a few hundred genotyped donors of the cohort, with 15% to 20% of those sequences being non-productive. Study-wide findings and limitations: According to a later genetic analysis, donors in an Asian-associated ancestry cluster had fewer N-insertions in productive TCRs than the approximately 700-donor mean. Because counts were too low, seventeen rarely observed V segments, including chromosome 9 orphons, were left out of the earlier analysis of a few hundred of the donors. When HLA alleles, especially DR and DQ, strongly co-occurred, TCR associations were difficult to assign to individual alleles. For the cohort, immune exposure information was limited to CMV serostatus. Most CMV-associated TCR beta chains appeared to be HLA-restricted in a later analysis, and the HLA associations seemed to be driven largely by CMV exposure. In a later analysis, HLA-associated TCR beta chains showed more clonal expansion and lower generation probabilities than non-associated chains that were equally common. The classifier was reported to diagnose cytomegalovirus status with high specificity and sensitivity in both the original and validation cohorts. Sequencing depth was assumed to be roughly uniform across donors in the presence/absence analyses, though that assumption may not hold. Linkage disequilibrium might explain the correlated functional status among segregating V segments, but an unknown experimental factor could not be ruled out. A later genetic analysis associated a missense DCLRE1C variant with V-gene and J-gene trimming of TCR beta chains, and an independent cohort replicated the association. A further reported finding was that TCR beta sequences accurately predicted the HLA-A and HLA-B alleles for most subjects in the first cohort. Only TCR beta chains were sequenced in this cohort, and the absence of alpha or paired-chain data limited detectable features. An earlier analysis of approximately 530 of the donors showed that most TCR beta V segments appeared in productive rearrangements either about 87% or about 30% of the time, which broadly matched IMGT annotations. The study gave a list of some 150 TCR beta chains associated with cytomegalovirus. At a false discovery rate of 0.05, a later analysis linked about 17,000 TCR beta sequences to specific HLA alleles. Across donors, most TCR sequences were observed very rarely, whereas some public TCRs were present in many individuals. A later analysis reported that several top co-occurrence clusters appeared linked to parvovirus B19, influenza, CMV and Epstein-Barr virus. Some IMGT-functional V segments, including TRBV6-2 and TRBV6-3, could not be told apart with the 87-base-pair reads, so those segments were excluded. According to a later analysis, TCR association rates differed among HLA loci, with DRB1 alleles showing the most associated TCRs and HLA-C alleles showing the fewest. The authors suggested that the approach could potentially be generalized to other disease states and immunological phenotypes. Because some donors lacked HLA typing at each locus, the association tests relied only on the typed subset. A few of the identified cytomegalovirus-associated TCR beta chains were confirmed in vitro to be specific for cytomegalovirus antigens. A cluster of highly shared sequence variants was judged likely to represent a technical artifact of the sequencing pipeline.

The junction carries 8 bases between V and J, which are trimmed by 2 bases and 2 bases respectively. For CDR1 and CDR2, the germline V gene lists MNHEY and SVGAGI. CDR3 length: 14 amino acids, cysteine to phenylalanine. CDR3 DNA is the only sequence kept; it has 42 bases, read in frame from the first base. Libraries were made using the immunoSEQ multiplex PCR assay. For the multiplex PCR, a mixture combining 60 forward primers for TCR Vbeta segments and 13 reverse primers for TCR Jbeta segments was used. The CDR3 region of rearranged TCR beta genes was amplified from genomic DNA with a multiplex PCR assay. The Illumina HiSeq System was used to sequence the amplified TCR beta libraries as 87-base-pair reads. In the authors' own workflow: A later analysis counted about 80 million unique TCR beta chains across the 666 repertoires, and around 9.9 million of these chains were shared by at least two donors. To remove PCR and sequencing errors, raw reads were error-corrected and collapsed into unique sequences using a nearest-neighbor algorithm that merged closely related sequences. CDR3 sequences were aligned to IMGT reference sequences to assign V, D and J gene segments. Each retained sequence needed at least a six-nucleotide match to both a V gene segment and a J gene segment. Rearrangements were called productive when the CDR3 lacked stop codons and stayed in frame with V and J; all others were non-productive. CDR3 was defined according to IMGT convention as the region running from the second conserved V-encoded cysteine to the conserved J-encoded phenylalanine. The earlier analysis of about 590 of the donors excluded sequences that lacked an unambiguous match to a single V gene segment. In an earlier analysis of 587 of the donors, a V segment was called functional when productive rearrangements were above 56.7%, and segregating when the standard deviation between donors exceeded 5%. A statistical classification framework was built to diagnose cytomegalovirus status from the catalog of TCR beta chain sequences. In a later analysis, V and J genes were assigned by comparing TCR nucleotide sequences against IMGT/GENE-DB human TR gene sequences. Using the TCRdist pipeline, a later analysis assigned CDR3 sequences along with most-parsimonious VDJ recombination scenarios. In a later analysis, each TCR beta chain was defined by its CDR3 amino acid sequence together with its V-gene family, and reads lacking a unique V-gene family were excluded. As a way to deal with suspected cross-contamination and a sequencing artifact, a later analysis dropped 450 to 600 nucleotide sequences that were highly shared and had low generation probability. In a later analysis, a clonal expansion index was calculated for each public chain from normalized within-repertoire ranks of inferred template counts. Generation probabilities in a later analysis came from a VDJ recombination model fitted to out-of-frame rearrangements, and those results were checked against IGoR. In a later analysis, hypergeometric tests were used to score TCR-TCR, TCR-HLA and TCR-CMV co-occurrence, with a repertoire-size bias correction applied to TCR pairs. False discovery rates were estimated in a later analysis by permuting HLA or CMV assignments 20 times. In a later analysis, co-occurring TCRs were grouped using DBSCAN, and TCRdist sequence similarity was added for clustering within HLA-allele-positive subsets. Repertoires with fewer than 30,000 or more than 120,000 public chains, plus five repertoires with anomalous nucleotide sharing, were excluded from co-occurrence clustering. As stored in TCRdb, this immuneACCESS dataset retains in-frame rearrangements with V and J assigned. A fraction of the clones does not appear; measured against another copy, unresolved V genes explain less than half of the discrepancy, and the remainder lacks a known reason. Clone size and the V and J calls come from that table; the DNA yielded D and trimming. This sample holds around 70,000 clones; about 74% were observed only once. Approximately 10% of the sample belongs to the ten largest clones.

This clone has only a few counts. Which antigen it targets is not known. No base quality values were provided; no much bigger clone lies one nucleotide off. The cohort consisted of more than 650 healthy bone marrow donors. At the time of sampling, all cohort members were nominally healthy, though unrecorded immune exposures were likely present. CMV serostatus was recorded as positive for 250 to 300 and negative for about 50% of the 666 cohort members, whereas no CMV serostatus was recorded for the donor in question. A peripheral blood sample was collected from each donor, and TCR beta sequencing was performed on peripheral blood mononuclear cells. The Qiagen DNeasy Blood Extraction Kit was used to extract genomic DNA from the blood cell samples.

The chain uses TRBV6-5 and TRBJ2-3; TRBD2 is possibly the D segment (7 matching bases). This sequence originates from a human donor in good health. The sequencing input was PBMCs. The CDR3 sequence is CASSYGGATDTQYF. The nucleotide sequence reads as follows: TGTGCCAGCAGTTACGGGGGGGCCACAGATACGCAGTATTTT.